The entry below describes one T cell receptor beta chain. These data are taken from a study of blood T cell repertoires in COVID-19. Study-wide background: PBMCs, B-cell-depleted T cells, or T cells provided the cDNA or gDNA that made up the material.

Measured with immunoSEQ multiplex PCR; TCRdb has only the in-frame clones, and not every one. Of some 320,000 clones listed, about nine tenths are singletons. The CDR3 is 14 residues long. Germline V gene data show CDR1 as KGHSH and CDR2 as LQKENI. With 1 base clipped from V and 12 bases from J, the junction kept 9 bases outside the gene matches. Symptom resolution, clearance, or two negative PCRs marked the recovered donors of Cohort 3. The TCR sequence derives from a man in his sixties who had recovered from COVID-19. Specimen: PBMCs or T cells enriched from blood (not recorded which). The V call is TRBV18, the J call TRBJ2-1, with TRBD1 identical over 7 bases. CDR3 residues: CASSPRWDSQGQFF. The CDR3 bases are TGTGCCAGCTCACCACGATGGGACAGTCAAGGGCAGTTCTTC.